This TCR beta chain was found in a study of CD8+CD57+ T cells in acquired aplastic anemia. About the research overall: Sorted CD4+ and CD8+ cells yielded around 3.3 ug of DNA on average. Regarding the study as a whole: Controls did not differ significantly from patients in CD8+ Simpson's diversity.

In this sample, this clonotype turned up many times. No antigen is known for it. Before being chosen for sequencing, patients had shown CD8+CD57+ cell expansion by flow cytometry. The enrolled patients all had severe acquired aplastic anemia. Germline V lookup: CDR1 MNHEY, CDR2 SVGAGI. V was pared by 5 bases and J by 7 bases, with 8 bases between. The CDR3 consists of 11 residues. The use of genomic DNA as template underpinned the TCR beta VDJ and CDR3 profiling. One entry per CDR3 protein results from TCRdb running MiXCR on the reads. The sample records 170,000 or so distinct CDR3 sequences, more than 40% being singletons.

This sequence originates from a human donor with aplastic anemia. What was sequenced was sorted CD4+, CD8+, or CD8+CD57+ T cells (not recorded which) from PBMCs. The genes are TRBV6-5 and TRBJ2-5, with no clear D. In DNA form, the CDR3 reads TGTGCCAGCAGTACCTCAGGGACCCAGTACTTC. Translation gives CASSTSGTQYF.